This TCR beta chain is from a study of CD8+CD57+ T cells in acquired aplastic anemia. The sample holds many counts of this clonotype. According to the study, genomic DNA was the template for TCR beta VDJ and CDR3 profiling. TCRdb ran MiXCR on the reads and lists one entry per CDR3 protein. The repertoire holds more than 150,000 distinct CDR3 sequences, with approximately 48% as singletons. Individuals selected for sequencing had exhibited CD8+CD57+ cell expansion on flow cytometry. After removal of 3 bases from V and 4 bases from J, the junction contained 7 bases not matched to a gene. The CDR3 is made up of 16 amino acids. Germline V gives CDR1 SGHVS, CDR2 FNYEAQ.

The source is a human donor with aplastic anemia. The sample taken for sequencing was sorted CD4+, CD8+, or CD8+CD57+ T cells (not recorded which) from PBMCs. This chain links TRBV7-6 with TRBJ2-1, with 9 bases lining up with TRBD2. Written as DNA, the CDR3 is TGTGCCAGCAGCTTTTGGGGCGGGGGGGTATACAATGAGCAGTTCTTC. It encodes CASSFWGGGVYNEQFF.